These 23 T cell receptor beta chains were sequenced from one sample in a study of T cell repertoires in cytomegalovirus infection. A single record per CDR3 protein comes from TCRdb applying MiXCR to the reads. The sample shows just under 300,000 distinct CDR3 sequences, 8% to 10% of them seen only once. The sequenced material came from PBMCs. These receptor sequences come from a human donor in good health (CMV status not recorded). Some clones in this sample may be carry-over from other donors' samples.

This clonotype was found many times. This chain connects TRBV28 to TRBJ2-3; D unresolved. Looked up from germline, CDR1 is MDHEN and CDR2 is SYDVKM. The CDR3 runs 13 residues. Trimming removed 7 bases from V and 1 base from J, with 9 bases in between. The CDR3 DNA reads as TGTGCCAGCAATTCTTTCCGCACAGATACGCAGTATTTT. Amino acid sequence: CASNSFRTDTQYF. Full variable domain (missing parts from reference TRBV28 and TRBJ2-3): DVKVTQSSRYLVKRTGEKVFLECVQDMDHENMFWYRQDPGLGLRLIYFSYDVKMKEKGDIPEGYSVSREKKERFSLILESASTNQTSMYLCASNSFRTDTQYFGPGTRLTVL.

This clonotype was seen at least ten times. This chain connects TRBV7-2 to TRBJ2-3; D remains ambiguous. CDR1 and CDR2 from the germline V gene are SGHTA and FQGNSA. The CDR3 sequence is 16 residues long. The V end lost 1 base, the J end lost 0 bases, and 11 bases lay between the germline ends. CDR3 bases: TGTGCCAGCAGCTTAGTTGGCCAACTTAGCACAGATACGCAGTATTTT. Protein: CASSLVGQLSTDTQYF.

This clonotype was detected a few times. The chain employs TRBV29-1 and TRBJ2-3; D ambiguous. This CDR3 comprises 12 residues. Per germline, CDR1 SQVTM and CDR2 ANQGSEA. The germline V and J ends were trimmed by 1 base and 7 bases, with 9 bases remaining between them. The CDR3 sequence is CSVEGGRNTQYF. The CDR3 region has the DNA TGCAGCGTTGAAGGGGGTCGGAATACGCAGTATTTT.

This clonotype has a count of ten or more. The chain carries TRBV28 and TRBJ1-2; the D is unclear. This CDR3 comprises 12 residues. V dropped 3 bases and J dropped 4 bases, with 6 bases sitting between them. Germline loops: CDR1 MDHEN, CDR2 SYDVKM. The CDR3 DNA reads as TGTGCCAGCAGTTTTAGCCGCTATGGCTACACCTTC. This translates into CASSFSRYGYTF.

There are a few counts of this clonotype. One base away lies a much larger clone, so this may be a sequencing read error. The J gene is TRBJ1-1, the V gene TRBV3-1; TRBD1 agrees at 8 bases. Per germline, CDR1 LGHDT and CDR2 YNNKEL (reference sequence). V lost 6 bases and J lost 1; bases outside the gene matches: 4. This CDR3 is built from 14 residues. The CDR3: CASSADRANTEAFF. As DNA, the CDR3 is TGTGCCAGCAGTGCGGACAGGGCGAACACTGAAGCTTTCTTT. The variable domain in full, completed from reference TRBV3-1 and TRBJ1-1, reads DTAVSQTPKYLVTQMGNDKSIKCEQNLGHDTMYWYKQDSKKFLKIMFSYNNKELIINETVPNRFSPKSPDKAHLNLHINSLELGDSAVYFCASSADRANTEAFFGQGTRLTVV.

V gene TRBV28 combines with J gene TRBJ1-3; 7 bases align to TRBD1. The V segment lost 7 bases and the J segment 0 bases; nucleotides outside the gene matches: 9. The V gene's germline CDR1 is MDHEN and CDR2 SYDVKM. This CDR3 region has 16 residues. The CDR3 nucleotides read TGTGCCAGCACCCGTCCCACAGGGGTCTCTGGAAACACCATATATTTT. This codes for CASTRPTGVSGNTIYF.

This clonotype was picked up many times. The CDR3 bases are TGCAGTTACTTCCCGGGCGGGCTGTACACTGAAGCTTTCTTT. Protein: CSYFPGGLYTEAFF. The rearrangement links TRBV29-1 to TRBJ1-1; no definite D call. Germline values: CDR1 SQVTM, CDR2 ANQGSEA. There are 14 residues in the CDR3.

This clonotype was seen repeatedly, ten times or more. The V call is TRBV28, the J call TRBJ1-5; tentative D call: TRBD1 (5 bases). The CDR3 totals 14 residues. Per the germline V gene, CDR1 is MDHEN and CDR2 is SYDVKM. V was trimmed by 5 bases and J by 4 bases, leaving 12 bases between them. The CDR3 here is CASSLRDRNQPQHF. The DNA for the CDR3 is TGTGCCAGCAGTCTCCGGGACCGGAATCAGCCCCAGCATTTT.

This clonotype showed up many times. The J gene is TRBJ2-1, the V gene TRBV7-2; D call uncertain. Trimming took off 5 bases at V and 5 bases at J, with 13 bases between the two ends. The CDR3 loop spans 14 amino acids. Germline V gives CDR1 SGHTA, CDR2 FQGNSA. The CDR3 DNA sequence: TGTGCCAGCAGCCTTAGTTTGAATGACAATGAGCAGTTCTTC. Translating gives CASSLSLNDNEQFF.

This clonotype has at least ten counts. The rearrangement uses TRBV6-6 and TRBJ2-1; TRBD1 might be the D (6 bases). The CDR3 sequence is 14 residues long. Germline V gives CDR1 MNHNY, CDR2 SVGAGI (reference sequence). Trimming stripped 7 bases from V and 1 base from J, with 11 bases between. Here the CDR3 DNA reads TGTGCCAGCAAGAGGACAGATTCCTACAATGAGCAGTTCTTC. Residues: CASKRTDSYNEQFF.

This clonotype was counted many times. The chain combines TRBV6-1 with TRBJ2-3; D might be TRBD1 (6 bases). V was shortened by 5 bases and J by 4 bases, with 16 bases between the two germline ends. The CDR3 has 15 amino acids. Germline V lookup: CDR1 MNHNS, CDR2 SASEGT. CDR3 coding DNA: TGTGCCAGCAGTTCCGGGACCAGGGGCCCAGATACGCAGTATTTT. Amino acid sequence: CASSSGTRGPDTQYF.

This clonotype was seen at least ten times. The V and J genes are TRBV7-6 and TRBJ1-4; 7 bases are a match to TRBD1. The CDR3 runs to 16 residues. V was pared by 5 bases and J by 0 bases, with 6 bases of the junction left unmatched. Germline V CDR1 and CDR2: SGHVS, FNYEAQ. The CDR3 protein is CASSLTGAATNEKLFF. The CDR3 DNA follows: TGTGCCAGCAGCCTAACAGGGGCAGCAACTAATGAAAAACTGTTTTTT.

This clonotype showed up many times. The chain employs TRBV28 and TRBJ1-5; unclear D gene. V lost 3 bases and J 5 bases, leaving 5 bases between the germline ends. The CDR3 totals 12 residues. The germline gives CDR1 MDHEN, CDR2 SYDVKM. CDR3 sequence (DNA): TGTGCCAGCAGTTTCTCGGATCAGCCCCAGCATTTT. Protein sequence: CASSFSDQPQHF.

In its sample, this clonotype was seen a few times. The chain has TRBV6-2 or TRBV6-3 and TRBJ1-1; D is perhaps TRBD1 (6 bases). The CDR3 length is 14 residues. Germline CDR1 MNHEY, CDR2 SVGEGT. V shed 5 bases and J shed 2 bases, with 12 bases lying between them. CDR3 coding DNA: TGTGCCAGCAGTCAAGCAGGGGCTAACACTGAAGCTTTCTTT. This translates into CASSQAGANTEAFF.

This clonotype has at least ten counts. CDR3 DNA sequence: TGTGCCAGCAGCCCCAGGGTAGCGGGGGGTGTCACCGGGGAGCTGTTTTTT. It translates to CASSPRVAGGVTGELFF. The chain uses TRBV6-5 and TRBJ2-2; 10 nucleotides match TRBD2. The J segment lost 4 bases and the V segment lost 6 bases, leaving 11 bases of the junction unmatched. The CDR3 runs to 17 residues. Germline V gene data show CDR1 as MNHEY and CDR2 as SVGAGI.

This clonotype was detected many times. The chain has TRBV24-1 and TRBJ2-5; 9 bases agree with TRBD2. Germline values: CDR1 KGHDR, CDR2 SFDVKD. The CDR3 runs to 17 residues. After removal of 5 bases from V and 1 base from J, the junction contained 10 bases not matched to a gene. CDR3 coding DNA: TGTGCCACCAGTGTTCGCACGACTAGCGGAACCCAAGAGACCCAGTACTTC. This encodes CATSVRTTSGTQETQYF.

This clonotype was detected ten times or more. The rearrangement uses TRBV6-6 and TRBJ1-5, with 8 bases fitting TRBD1. This CDR3 has 18 amino acids. Per germline, CDR1 MNHNY and CDR2 SVGAGI (reference sequence). V was pared by 2 bases and J by 0 bases, with 9 bases of the junction left unmatched. The CDR3 nucleotides are TGTGCCAGCAGTTACGGGACAGGACCCCGTTATAGCAATCAGCCCCAGCATTTT. Translated: CASSYGTGPRYSNQPQHF.

The rearrangement uses TRBV2 and TRBJ2-3, with 10 nucleotides matching TRBD1. Germline-derived CDR1 and CDR2 are SNHLY and FYNNEI. V shed 5 bases and J 5 bases; nucleotides not matched to a gene: 7. The CDR3 contains 15 residues. The CDR3: CASSRQGAREDTQYF. Written as DNA, the CDR3 is TGTGCCAGCAGTCGACAGGGGGCAAGGGAAGATACGCAGTATTTT.

This clonotype has at least ten counts. The chain has TRBV7-2 and TRBJ2-6; no clear D. V shed 3 bases and J shed 0 bases, with 9 bases lying between them. CDR3 size: 16 residues. Per the germline V gene, CDR1 is SGHTA and CDR2 is FQGNSA. The CDR3 region is CASSFASHSGANVLTF. DNA of the CDR3: TGTGCCAGCAGCTTCGCCAGCCACTCTGGGGCCAACGTCCTGACTTTC.

This clonotype has ten or more counts. The chain employs TRBV25-1 and TRBJ1-2, with a possible D match to TRBD1 (5 bases). Germline assignment: CDR1 MGHDK and CDR2 SYGVNS. The CDR3 loop spans 15 amino acids. Trimming stripped 0 bases from V and 3 bases from J, with 11 bases between. The CDR3 sequence: CASSEYGARHYGYTF. CDR3 sequence (DNA): TGTGCCAGCAGTGAATACGGGGCGCGGCACTATGGCTACACCTTC.

This clonotype showed up just a few times. This chain uses TRBV11-2 with TRBJ2-6; D may correspond to TRBD1 or TRBD2 (7 bases each). CDR3 size: 20 residues. Germline CDR1 SGHAT, CDR2 FQNNGV. V lost 4 bases and J 4 bases, leaving 26 bases between the germline ends. CDR3 loop: CASSSSRATGRARGANVLTF. The CDR3 bases are TGTGCCAGCAGCTCTTCCCGGGCGACAGGGAGGGCCCGGGGGGCCAACGTCCTGACTTTC.

This clonotype was recorded at least ten times. The V gene is TRBV7-9, the J gene TRBJ2-3; no reliable D call. This CDR3 region has 14 residues. The V gene lost 1 base and the J gene lost 0 bases, with 5 bases spanning the gap. The V gene's germline CDR1 is SEHNR and CDR2 FQNEAQ (reference sequence). The CDR3 DNA reads as TGTGCCAGCAGCTTAGACACAAGCACAGATACGCAGTATTTT. Encoded protein: CASSLDTSTDTQYF.

Only one count was recorded for this clonotype. This chain joins TRBV12-3 or TRBV12-4 and TRBJ1-1; a weak D match, TRBD1 (6 bases). V lost 5 bases to trimming and J lost 5 bases, with 12 bases between them. There are 13 residues in the CDR3. CDR3 nucleotides: TGTGCCAGCAGTGCCAGGGGCAGGACTGAAGCTTTCTTT. Residues: CASSARGRTEAFF.